One and the same sample provided the 8 T cell receptor beta chains below, sequenced in a study of identical twins (dated by TCRdb to 2016 to 2018). Receptor libraries were prepared by 5' RACE. Data came from an Illumina HiSeq 2000. TCRdb reprocessed the public reads (quality trimming at Q25 with fastp, clone calling with MiXCR) and kept in-frame beta chains. Each CDR3 protein gets just one entry, which takes the most common genes and DNA from the rows behind it. The sample table contains some 600,000 distinct CDR3 sequences; only one count was recorded for around 7.4% of them. The top ten hold 1.6% of the sample. Separately, the same data were catalogued under a study of yellow fever vaccine responses in identical twins.

What was sequenced was PBMCs. The receptor source for this set is a young woman in good health.

This clonotype was recorded many times. V is TRBV5-1 and J is TRBJ1-5; D is perhaps TRBD1 (5 bases). In germline, CDR1 is SGHRS, CDR2 YFSETQ. Trimming took 4 bases from V and 4 from J, leaving 9 bases between them. The CDR3 covers 13 residues. The CDR3 reads CASSLGANQPQHF. In nucleotides, the CDR3 is TGCGCCAGCAGCCTTGGGGCGAATCAGCCCCAGCATTTT. The full variable domain, completed using reference TRBV5-1 and TRBJ1-5, is KAGVTQTPRYLIKTRGQQVTLSCSPISGHRSVSWYQQTPGQGLQFLFEYFSETQRNKGNFPGRFSGRQFSNSRSEMNVSTLELGDSALYLCASSLGANQPQHFGDGTRLSIL.

The chain has TRBV3-1 and TRBJ2-6; possible D gene TRBD2, 5 bases. CDR1 is LGHDT, CDR2 YNNKEL, per germline (reference sequence). The CDR3 sequence is 16 residues long. V was pared by 1 base and J by 1 base, with 8 bases between. Here the CDR3 DNA reads TGTGCCAGCAGCCAAGCCCGGACTTCTGGGGCCAACGTCCTGACTTTC. Amino acids: CASSQARTSGANVLTF.

The rearrangement joins TRBV7-2 to TRBJ2-7; 8 bases map to TRBD2. The CDR3 is 15 amino acids. The V and J ends lost 5 bases and 3 bases, in that order; junction bases with no gene match: 9. Per the germline V gene, CDR1 is SGHTA and CDR2 is FQGNSA. The CDR3 region is CASSRGGSGNYEQYF. The DNA of the CDR3 is TGTGCCAGCAGCCGAGGGGGTAGCGGGAACTACGAGCAGTACTTC. The full variable domain, rest sourced from reference TRBV7-2 and TRBJ2-7, is GAGVSQSPSNKVTEKGKDVELRCDPISGHTALYWYRQSLGQGLEFLIYFQGNSAPDKSGLPSDRFSAERTGGSVSTLTIQRTQQEDSAVYLCASSRGGSGNYEQYFGPGTRLTVT.

The V gene is TRBV5-4, the J gene TRBJ1-4; D not resolved. The germline gives CDR1 SGHNT, CDR2 YYREEE (reference sequence). V shed 4 bases and J shed 0 bases, with 4 bases lying between them. CDR3 length equals 13 residues. CDR3 sequence (DNA): TGTGCCAGCAGCCTCGCAACTAATGAAAAACTGTTTTTT. This encodes CASSLATNEKLFF.

This clonotype has ten or more counts. The chain is built from TRBV24-1 and TRBJ2-1; tentatively, D is TRBD2 (6 bases). V lost 5 bases and J lost 5, with 18 bases in between. Per germline, CDR1 KGHDR and CDR2 SFDVKD. The CDR3 is 16 amino acids. This CDR3 reads CATSAPLPGEDNEQFF. The CDR3 DNA sequence: TGTGCCACCAGTGCCCCCCTCCCGGGAGAGGACAATGAGCAGTTCTTC.

The chain links TRBV4-2 to TRBJ1-6; 9 nucleotides agree with TRBD1. The CDR3 is made up of 15 amino acids. CDR1 and CDR2 (germline): LGHNA, YNFKEQ. The trim removed 4 bases at V and 10 bases at J, leaving 8 bases unmatched. CDR3 residues: CASSPRQGVGSPLHF. The CDR3 DNA reads as TGTGCCAGCAGCCCCCGACAGGGGGTAGGATCACCCCTCCACTTT.

This clonotype showed up many times. The chain recombines TRBV2 with TRBJ2-1; the D is unclear. The CDR3 spans 13 residues. V lost 8 bases, J lost 3 bases, and 11 bases lay in between. The germline V gene has CDR1 SNHLY and CDR2 FYNNEI. CDR3: CASYRHFYNEQFF. The DNA for the CDR3 is TGTGCCAGCTACAGACATTTCTACAATGAGCAGTTCTTC.

The rearrangement links TRBV20-1 to TRBJ2-7; 14 nucleotides line up with TRBD2. The CDR3 has 13 amino acids. Germline V gene data show CDR1 as DFQATT and CDR2 as SNEGSKA (reference sequence). CDR3 loop: CSGTSGSYGEQYF. DNA of the CDR3: TGCTCAGGGACTAGCGGGAGTTATGGCGAGCAGTACTTC.